The entry below describes one T cell receptor (beta chain). What it recognizes is unknown. The sample is drawn from a study of T cell responses to AZD1222 COVID-19 vaccine. The study, taken as a whole, reports: Every sample of the repertoires postdated the peak T cell response. Donors skewed white British and female; clonal diversity was possibly underestimated. Across the whole spike, CD4 TCRs peaked at regions 160-218 and 743-854.

The CDR3 runs to 15 residues. Germline lookup yields CDR1 SGHDT and CDR2 YYEEEE. With 2 bases clipped from V and 7 bases from J, the junction kept 4 bases outside the gene matches. Profiling relied on immunoSEQ multiplex PCR, and the TCRdb table lists in-frame clones only, not all of them. The repertoire holds about 86,000 clones, with approximately 90% as singletons. Second-dose intervals of approximately 4 or approximately 12 weeks were pooled. The sequences come from peripheral blood, collected 28 days after the second AZD1222 dose. The clonotype originates from an adult who received the AZD1222 COVID-19 vaccine. This chain joins TRBV5-6 and TRBJ1-6, with 9 positions matching TRBD1. CDR3 protein: CASSFGTGKNSPLHF. The CDR3 DNA reads TGTGCCAGCAGCTTTGGGACAGGGAAGAATTCACCCCTCCACTTT.